The present TCR beta chain was sequenced within a study of cytomegalovirus exposure and HLA in healthy donors. Whole-study context: Earlier work reported 100 million or so unique TCR beta sequences from about 170 million T cells.

The PCR used 60 Vbeta and 13 Jbeta primers. Clones were read by immunoSEQ multiplex PCR, and TCRdb kept only the in-frame ones, dropping some. Of roughly 86,000 clones in the sample, about 79% were seen once. The CDR3 totals 13 residues. Germline lookup yields CDR1 SNHLY and CDR2 FYNNEI. The junction had 9 bases not matched to a gene; V was cut back by 7 bases and J by 7 bases. Broader study findings: Analysis performed later showed TCR beta chains linked to HLA being more clonally expanded than equally common others. Later analysis identified 16,000 or so TCR beta sequences associated with HLA alleles, using a false discovery rate threshold of 0.05.

Worth noting for this clone: Antigen unknown.

This sequence originates from a female donor in good health and CMV-seronegative. The rearrangement uses TRBV2 and TRBJ2-7; 8 bases map to TRBD1. Source material: PBMCs. CDR3 nucleotides: TGTGCCAGCATTGGACAGGGAATGGGAGAGCAGTACTTC. Residues: CASIGQGMGEQYF.